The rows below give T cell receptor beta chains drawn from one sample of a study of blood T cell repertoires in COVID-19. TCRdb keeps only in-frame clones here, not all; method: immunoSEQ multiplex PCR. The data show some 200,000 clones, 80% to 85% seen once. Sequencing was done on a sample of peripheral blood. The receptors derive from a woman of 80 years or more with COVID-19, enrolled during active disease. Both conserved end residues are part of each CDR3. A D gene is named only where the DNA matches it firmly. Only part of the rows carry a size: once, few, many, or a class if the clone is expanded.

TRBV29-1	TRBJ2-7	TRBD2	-	CSVEGTSGGSSYEQYF	TGCAGCGTTGAAGGGACTAGCGGGGGAAGCTCCTACGAGCAGTACTTC
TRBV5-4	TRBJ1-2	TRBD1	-	CASSPGQGYGYTF	TGTGCCAGCAGCCCCGGACAGGGGTATGGCTACACCTTC
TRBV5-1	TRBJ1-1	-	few	CASSSVDSNTEAFF	TGCGCCAGCAGCTCAGTAGACTCGAACACTGAAGCTTTCTTT
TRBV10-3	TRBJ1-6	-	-	CASRDTYNSPLHF	TGTGCCAGCCGGGACACTTATAATTCACCCCTCCACTTT
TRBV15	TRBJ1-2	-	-	CATSRDRTGGLYGYTF	TGTGCCACCAGCAGAGACCGGACGGGGGGGCTCTATGGCTACACCTTC
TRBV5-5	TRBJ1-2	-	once	CASSPAGNYGYTF	TGTGCCAGCAGCCCCGCCGGGAACTATGGCTACACCTTC
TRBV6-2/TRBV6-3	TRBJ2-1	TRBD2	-	CASSYVAGGVNEQFF	TGTGCCAGCAGTTACGTAGCGGGGGGCGTTAATGAGCAGTTCTTC
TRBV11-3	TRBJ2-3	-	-	CASSRGQLTDTQYF	TGTGCCAGCAGCCGCGGACAGCTCACAGATACGCAGTATTTT
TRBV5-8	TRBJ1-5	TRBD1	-	CASKGYGTGDDQPQHF	TGTGCTAGCAAAGGATACGGGACAGGGGATGATCAGCCCCAGCATTTT
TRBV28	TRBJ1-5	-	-	CASSTVPPQPQHF	TGTGCCAGCAGTACGGTCCCCCCCCAGCCCCAGCATTTT
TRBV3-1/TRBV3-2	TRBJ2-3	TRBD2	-	CASSQGPSGGARTDTQYF	TGTGCCAGCAGCCAGGGTCCTAGCGGGGGGGCCCGCACAGATACGCAGTATTTT
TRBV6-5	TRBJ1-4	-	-	CASSSSGVREKLFF	TGTGCCAGCAGTTCCTCCGGGGTGCGGGAAAAACTGTTTTTT
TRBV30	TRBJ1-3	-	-	CAWSGQTGNTIYF	TGTGCCTGGAGTGGACAGACTGGAAACACCATATATTTT
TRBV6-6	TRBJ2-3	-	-	CASSYAGLRDTQYF	TGTGCCAGCAGTTATGCCGGGTTGAGAGATACGCAGTATTTT
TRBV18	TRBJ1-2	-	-	CASSPQGVNGYTF	TGTGCCAGCTCACCACAGGGAGTAAATGGCTACACCTTC
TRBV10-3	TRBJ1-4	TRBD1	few	CASRGTANEKLFF	TGTGCCTCCAGGGGGACGGCTAATGAAAAACTGTTTTTT
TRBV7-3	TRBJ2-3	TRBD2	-	CASSLSRGSTDTQYF	TGTGCCAGCAGCTTATCGCGGGGGAGCACAGATACGCAGTATTTT
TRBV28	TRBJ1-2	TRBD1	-	CASSSAGTAYGYTF	TGTGCCAGCAGTTCAGCCGGGACAGCCTATGGCTACACCTTC
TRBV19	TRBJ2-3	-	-	CASSSDRLSADTQYF	TGTGCCAGTAGTAGCGACAGGTTGTCCGCAGATACGCAGTATTTT
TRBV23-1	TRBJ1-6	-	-	CASSQSKAPRASPLHF	TGCGCCAGCAGTCAATCGAAAGCCCCTAGAGCTTCACCCCTCCACTTT
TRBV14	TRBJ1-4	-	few	CASSRKDIQRTATNEKLFF	TGTGCCAGCAGCCGAAAGGATATCCAGCGGACTGCAACTAATGAAAAACTGTTTTTT
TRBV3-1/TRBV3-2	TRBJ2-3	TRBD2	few	CASSPRGGLTDTQYF	TGTGCCAGCAGCCCGCGGGGGGGCCTGACAGATACGCAGTATTTT
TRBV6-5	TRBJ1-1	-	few	CAVSGVNTEAFF	TGTGCCGTCTCGGGTGTGAACACTGAAGCTTTCTTT
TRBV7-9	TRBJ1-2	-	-	CASSLGPGVSAESGYTF	TGTGCCAGCAGCTTAGGACCGGGAGTAAGTGCGGAGTCTGGCTACACCTTC
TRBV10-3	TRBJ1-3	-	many	CATFDSSSGNTIYF	TGTGCCACCTTTGACTCGAGCTCTGGAAACACCATATATTTT
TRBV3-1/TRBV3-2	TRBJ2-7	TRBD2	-	CASSQETLAGRTYEQYF	TGTGCCAGCAGCCAAGAAACCCTAGCGGGGAGAACCTACGAGCAGTACTTC
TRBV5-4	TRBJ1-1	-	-	CASSLVSTGGAFF	TGTGCCAGCAGCTTGGTTAGCACGGGGGGAGCTTTCTTT
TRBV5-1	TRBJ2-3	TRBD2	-	CASSLIGGASTDTQYF	TGCGCCAGCAGCCTCATCGGGGGGGCCTCCACAGATACGCAGTATTTT
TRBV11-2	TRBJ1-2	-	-	CASSFNREAGYTF	TGTGCCAGCAGCTTCAACAGGGAAGCCGGCTACACCTTC
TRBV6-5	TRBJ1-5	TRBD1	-	CASREGQGHNQPQHF	TGTGCCAGCAGAGAGGGACAGGGGCACAATCAGCCCCAGCATTTT
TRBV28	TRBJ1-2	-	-	CASSSPRAGLGYGYTF	TGTGCCAGCAGTTCCCCCCGGGCGGGGCTTGGCTATGGCTACACCTTC
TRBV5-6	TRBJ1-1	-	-	CASSLTDNTEAFF	TGTGCCAGCAGCTTGACAGACAACACTGAAGCTTTCTTT
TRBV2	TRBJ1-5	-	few	CASSGPAGMGNQPQHF	TGTGCCAGCAGTGGCCCCGCGGGTATGGGGAATCAGCCCCAGCATTTT
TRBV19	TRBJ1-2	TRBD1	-	CASRLMLQGAYGYTF	TGTGCCAGCCGCCTCATGTTACAGGGGGCGTATGGCTACACCTTC
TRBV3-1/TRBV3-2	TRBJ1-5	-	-	CASSQAAGLRHF	TGTGCCAGCAGCCAAGCTGCAGGGTTGAGGCATTTT
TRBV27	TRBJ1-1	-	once	CASTLSGRATDTEAFF	TGTGCCAGCACCTTATCAGGGAGGGCAACGGACACTGAAGCTTTCTTT
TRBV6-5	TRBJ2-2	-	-	CASSYSGQGITGELFF	TGTGCCAGCAGTTACTCAGGGCAGGGGATCACCGGGGAGCTGTTTTTT
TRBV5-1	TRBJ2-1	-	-	CASSLGRTPAINEQFF	TGCGCCAGCAGCCTTGGTCGGACACCCGCCATCAATGAGCAGTTCTTC
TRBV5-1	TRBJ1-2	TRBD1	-	CASSLGGTGFTYHYGYTF	TGCGCCAGCAGCTTGGGGGGGACAGGGTTCACCTACCATTATGGCTACACCTTC
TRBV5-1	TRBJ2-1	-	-	CASKGEGSYNEQFF	TGCGCCAGCAAGGGAGAGGGCTCCTACAATGAGCAGTTCTTC
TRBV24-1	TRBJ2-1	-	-	CATSDGRRDEQFF	TGTGCCACCAGTGACGGGAGAAGAGATGAGCAGTTCTTC
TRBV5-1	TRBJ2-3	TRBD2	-	CASSLSGGATDTQYF	TGCGCCAGCAGCTTAAGCGGGGGGGCCACAGATACGCAGTATTTT
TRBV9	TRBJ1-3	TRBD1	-	CASSVAPGGENTIYF	TGTGCCAGCAGCGTAGCGCCAGGGGGCGAAAACACCATATATTTT
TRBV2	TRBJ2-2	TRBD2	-	CASSGTSGGVGELFF	TGTGCCAGCAGTGGGACTAGCGGGGGCGTCGGGGAGCTGTTTTTT
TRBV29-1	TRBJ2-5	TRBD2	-	CSVAQRGAQETQYF	TGCAGCGTTGCCCAGCGGGGGGCACAAGAGACCCAGTACTTC
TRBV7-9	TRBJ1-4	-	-	CASSVARATNEKLFF	TGTGCCAGCAGCGTAGCACGGGCAACTAATGAAAAACTGTTTTTT
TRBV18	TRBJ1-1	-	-	CASSLSSNTEAFF	TGTGCCAGCTCACTCTCCAGTAACACTGAAGCTTTCTTT
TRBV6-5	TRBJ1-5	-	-	CASSYTRFQPQHF	TGTGCCAGCAGTTATACCAGATTTCAGCCCCAGCATTTT
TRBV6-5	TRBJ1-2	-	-	CAVRGERGGYGYTF	TGTGCCGTCAGGGGTGAGAGGGGGGGCTATGGCTACACCTTC
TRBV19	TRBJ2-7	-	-	CASSIIPGTLFYEQYF	TGTGCCAGTAGTATCATCCCCGGGACACTCTTCTACGAGCAGTACTTC
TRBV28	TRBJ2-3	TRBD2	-	CASSLWTSGAHTDTQYF	TGTGCCAGCAGTTTATGGACTAGCGGGGCGCACACAGATACGCAGTATTTT
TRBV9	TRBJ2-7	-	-	CASSFTRGGEQYF	TGTGCCAGCAGCTTCACGCGGGGCGGCGAGCAGTACTTC